Listed below are T cell receptor beta chains from one sample, sequenced in a study of T-cell reconstitution after alpha-beta-depleted transplantation in children. TCRdb analysed the PCR reads with MiXCR anew, one entry per CDR3 protein. The sample contains approximately 400,000 distinct CDR3 sequences, roughly a tenth of which appear only once. The sequencing here drew on PBMCs from the stem cell graft donor, taken from the stem cell graft. These receptors were obtained from a human donor who donated a stem cell graft to a child with acute myeloid leukemia. Both conserved end residues are part of each CDR3. The D gene is left open where the match is weak. Clone size is given for some rows only: seen once, a few or many times, or a class if the clone is expanded.

TRBV5-1	TRBJ1-2	.	.	TGCGCCAGCAGCTCGGGGGGAGATGGTAACTATGGCTACACCTTC	CASSSGGDGNYGYTF
TRBV20-1	TRBJ2-1	.	TRBD2	TGCAGTGCTAGAGATAGCGGGGACGGGGGGGCCTACAATGAGCAGTTCTTC	CSARDSGDGGAYNEQFF
TRBV12-3/TRBV12-4	TRBJ2-5	.	TRBD2	TGTGCCAGCAGCCAAGGACTAGCGGACCAAGAGACCCAGTACTTC	CASSQGLADQETQYF
TRBV12-3/TRBV12-4	TRBJ2-6	many	TRBD1	TGTGCCAGCAACCCAGGGGGCTCTGGGGCCAACGTCCTGACTTTC	CASNPGGSGANVLTF
TRBV29-1	TRBJ2-1	.	TRBD2	TGCAGCGTTGAAGCGGGGGGTGGCTATGAGCAGTTCTTC	CSVEAGGGYEQFF
TRBV12-3/TRBV12-4	TRBJ2-5	many	.	TGTGCCAGCAGTGGGGGATGGGGGGAGACCCAGTACTTC	CASSGGWGETQYF
TRBV5-1	TRBJ2-3	many	.	TGCGCCAGCAGCACCAGTGCACGCACAGATACGCAGTATTTT	CASSTSARTDTQYF
TRBV21-1	TRBJ2-7	.	.	TGTGCCAGCAGCAAAGGGACATATACCTACGAGCAGTACTTC	CASSKGTYTYEQYF
TRBV9	TRBJ2-5	few	.	TGTGCCAGCAGCGTAGGAGTTGGGGCAGAGACCCAGTACTTC	CASSVGVGAETQYF
TRBV12-3/TRBV12-4	TRBJ1-5	.	.	TGTGCCAGCAGTTTAGGCCAGCCCGGCGGCGGTAGAAATCAGCCCCAGCATTTT	CASSLGQPGGGRNQPQHF
TRBV9	TRBJ2-5	.	TRBD2	TGTGCCAGCAGGTCAGCGGGAGAAGAGACCCAGTACTTC	CASRSAGEETQYF
TRBV9	TRBJ2-3	.	TRBD2	TGTGCCAGCAGCGAGAGTGGGGGACTAGTACGAGATACGCAGTATTTT	CASSESGGLVRDTQYF
TRBV10-2	TRBJ2-1	many	.	TGCGCCAGCAGTGAGTCGACAGCCACCTACAATGAGCAGTTCTTC	CASSESTATYNEQFF
TRBV7-2	TRBJ2-7	.	.	TGTGCCAGCAGCTTAGCTGTCAACTACGAGCAGTACTTC	CASSLAVNYEQYF
TRBV3-1	TRBJ2-7	.	TRBD1	TGTGCCACCTCCCAAGTGTCCGGGACAGGGATAAACGAGCAGTACTTC	CATSQVSGTGINEQYF
TRBV7-9	TRBJ1-2	many	.	TGTGCCAGCACAAGGGCAGACTATGGCTACACCTTC	CASTRADYGYTF
TRBV6-1	TRBJ2-7	many	TRBD1	TGTGCCAGCAGAAGATTCGAGACAGGGGCCTACGAGCAGTACTTC	CASRRFETGAYEQYF
TRBV19	TRBJ2-1	few	TRBD1	TGTGCCACTTCCCTAGTAGCGGGGACAGGGGGTAGGAATGAGCAGTTCTTC	CATSLVAGTGGRNEQFF
TRBV15	TRBJ1-5	.	.	TGTGCCACCAGCAGAGGGGGGGGGAAACAGCCCCAGCATTTT	CATSRGGGKQPQHF
TRBV6-5	TRBJ1-1	few	.	TGTGCCAGCAGTTCTCGGCGGATGGGGATGAACACTGAAGCTTTCTTT	CASSSRRMGMNTEAFF
TRBV29-1	TRBJ2-5	.	.	TGCAGCGCTGTGGGGGAGGCCGGCCAGACCCAGTACTTC	CSAVGEAGQTQYF
TRBV29-1	TRBJ1-4	few	.	TGCAGCGTTGAAGATCGGGATGAAAAACTGTTTTTT	CSVEDRDEKLFF
TRBV10-2	TRBJ2-1	many	TRBD2	TGCGCCACCACACTAGCGGGAGTTCTGAATGAGCAGTTCTTC	CATTLAGVLNEQFF
TRBV5-1	TRBJ2-1	.	TRBD2	TGCGCCAGCAACAATCTGGGCGGGAGAGGGGATGAGCAGTTCTTC	CASNNLGGRGDEQFF
TRBV12-3/TRBV12-4	TRBJ2-4	few	.	TGTGCCAGCAGTTTACAGTCTGGCGACATTCAGTACTTC	CASSLQSGDIQYF
TRBV20-1	TRBJ2-2	.	.	TGCAGTGCTAAGGACTACATCACCGGGGAGCTGTTTTTT	CSAKDYITGELFF
TRBV4-3	TRBJ2-7	few	.	TGCGCCAGCAGCCCTGCCCTACCTTACGAGCAGTACTTC	CASSPALPYEQYF
TRBV14	TRBJ2-1	few	.	TGTGCCAGCAGCCTGGCTGACTTCCCCGGGGATGAGCAGTTCTTC	CASSLADFPGDEQFF
TRBV5-5	TRBJ1-1	.	.	TGTGCCAGCAGCTATGGGCCTGCGGCCCACACTGAAGCTTTCTTT	CASSYGPAAHTEAFF
TRBV29-1	TRBJ2-3	many	.	TGCAGCGTTGAATCAGATACGCAGTATTTT	CSVESDTQYF
TRBV6-1	TRBJ2-6	.	.	TGTGCCAGCAGGGGAGCCTCTGGGGCCAACGTCCTGACTTTC	CASRGASGANVLTF
TRBV12-3/TRBV12-4	TRBJ1-5	.	.	TGTGCCAGCACCGCGGGGGGGGCGTGGAATCAGCCCCAGCATTTT	CASTAGGAWNQPQHF
TRBV5-1	TRBJ2-3	few	TRBD2	TGCGCCAGCAGCGTATCAGCGGGGGCCGGCACAGATACGCAGTATTTT	CASSVSAGAGTDTQYF
TRBV5-5	TRBJ1-6	.	.	TGTGCCAGCAGCTTGGCCGGGCGGAATAATTCACCCCTCCACTTT	CASSLAGRNNSPLHF
TRBV7-9	TRBJ2-3	many	.	TGTGCCAGCAGCGCCATAGTGGGGCCTATGGATACGCAGTATTTT	CASSAIVGPMDTQYF
TRBV25-1	TRBJ2-5	few	.	TGTGCCAGCAGTGAATCCAGGGCTCAAGAGACCCAGTACTTC	CASSESRAQETQYF
TRBV15	TRBJ2-7	.	TRBD1	TGTGCCACCAGCAGGACCGGGACAGGGGTCAACGAGCAGTACTTC	CATSRTGTGVNEQYF
TRBV10-3	TRBJ2-3	few	.	TGTGCCATCAGTAGGGCCAGCACAGATACGCAGTATTTT	CAISRASTDTQYF
TRBV6-2/TRBV6-3	TRBJ2-7	.	.	TGTGCCAGCAGGGAAGGACGGACCTACGAGCAGTACTTC	CASREGRTYEQYF
TRBV5-1	TRBJ2-5	few	TRBD2	TGCGCCAGCAGCCACGGGACTAGCGGGGCGCAAGAGACCCAGTACTTC	CASSHGTSGAQETQYF
TRBV30	TRBJ1-6	few	.	TGTGCCTGGAGACAAGGACAGTATTCACCCCTCCACTTT	CAWRQGQYSPLHF
TRBV12-3/TRBV12-4	TRBJ2-3	.	TRBD2	TGTGCCAGCAGTTTAAGCTTAGCGGGAGGCCTCACAGATACGCAGTATTTT	CASSLSLAGGLTDTQYF
TRBV9	TRBJ2-3	few	.	TGTGCCAGCAGCGAAGGGGAAGATACGCAGTATTTT	CASSEGEDTQYF
TRBV7-2	TRBJ2-3	few	TRBD2	TGTGCCAGCAGCTATCAGACTAGCGGGAGAGATACGCAGTATTTT	CASSYQTSGRDTQYF
TRBV5-1	TRBJ2-3	many	.	TGCGCCAGCAGCGCGGCAGGGTCCAGCACAGATACGCAGTATTTT	CASSAAGSSTDTQYF
TRBV9	TRBJ1-1	many	.	TGTGCCAGCAGCGTAGCTTCGCAGGCCACTGAAGCTTTCTTT	CASSVASQATEAFF
TRBV28	TRBJ2-7	many	.	TGTGCCAGCAGTTTGCATTACGAGCAGTACTTC	CASSLHYEQYF
TRBV7-2	TRBJ2-1	few	TRBD2	TGTGCCAGCAGCTTCGCTAGCGGGAGGGGCCTCAATGAGCAGTTCTTC	CASSFASGRGLNEQFF
TRBV20-1	TRBJ2-7	few	.	TGCAGTGCCGCCTTTCCTAGCTCCTACGAGCAGTACTTC	CSAAFPSSYEQYF
TRBV25-1	TRBJ1-4	.	.	TGTGCCAGCCAGGTCGGGGAGCAAGAGGGTGAAAAACTGTTTTTT	CASQVGEQEGEKLFF
TRBV10-3	TRBJ2-2	few	.	TGTGCCATCGATAGGGGCAACACCGGGGAGCTGTTTTTT	CAIDRGNTGELFF
TRBV6-5	TRBJ1-2	.	.	TGTGCCAGCAGTAGCCCGGGGGGGGCCTATGGCTACACCTTC	CASSSPGGAYGYTF
TRBV5-1	TRBJ2-1	many	TRBD1	TGCGCCAGCAGCTTAACAGGGGGCTCGTGGAATGAGCAGTTCTTC	CASSLTGGSWNEQFF
TRBV12-3/TRBV12-4	TRBJ1-5	few	.	TGTGCCAGCGGGAGGCAGGGGAAGGAGCCCCAGCATTTT	CASGRQGKEPQHF
TRBV12-3/TRBV12-4	TRBJ2-1	many	TRBD2	TGTGCCAGCAGCGGTAGCGGGGCCTACAATGAGCAGTTCTTC	CASSGSGAYNEQFF
TRBV12-3/TRBV12-4	TRBJ2-1	many	.	TGTGCCAGCAGGACCAGCGCCAATGAGCAGTTCTTC	CASRTSANEQFF
TRBV5-1	TRBJ2-1	few	TRBD2	TGCGCCAGCAGCTTGGCTAGCGGGGGGGCTCGGCTCTTC	CASSLASGGARLF
TRBV29-1	TRBJ2-1	.	TRBD2	TGCAGCGTTGAAAAGGGCCGAGCGGGAGTCAATGAGCAGTTCTTC	CSVEKGRAGVNEQFF
TRBV5-1	TRBJ1-5	few	TRBD1	TGCGCCAGCAGCCCCGGGACAGGGCTTAATCAGCCCCAGCATTTT	CASSPGTGLNQPQHF